Below, one T cell receptor beta chain is given with its context. This CDR3 comprises 15 residues. Naive CD8 cells were CD45RO-negative, positively selected for CCR7, excluding terminally differentiated effector memory CD45RA+ cells. This record belongs to a study of shared clonotypes between healthy human individuals. The assay ran at deep level. Each subset's genomic DNA was split evenly across several immunoSEQ plates. Using about 0.2 ug DNA, 32,000 or so T cell genomes, the sorted-subset replicate PCRs were run. Original data processing: Filtering differed because ImmunoSEQ produced junction-only sequences that carried no quality scores. Data came from immunoSEQ multiplex PCR; TCRdb stores just in-frame clones and leaves some out. V and J calls and clone size are given by that table; D and trimming were obtained from the DNA. The sample consists of roughly 2 million clones, roughly 95% of them appearing once.

The receptor was derived from a man in his late teens or twenties in good health. This chain connects TRBV21-1 to TRBJ2-4; TRBD1, the table's D call, was not compared with the DNA. TRBV21-1 corresponds to a pseudogene. Sequenced: naive CD8+ T cells sorted from blood. The CDR3 DNA sequence: TGTGCCAGCAGCAAAGGGCGAGGGGGCAAAAACATTCAGTACTTC. It translates to CASSKGRGGKNIQYF.